One T cell receptor (beta chain) is described in this entry. What antigen it recognizes has not been identified. Base qualities are not provided; no much larger clone lies one nucleotide away. This entry comes from a study of blood T cell repertoires in COVID-19 (dated by TCRdb to 2018 to 2020). Some background on the complete study: Samples from collaborators originated in the United States, Italy and Spain and spanned both the acute and convalescent phases of COVID-19. The material from the prospective study consisted of cDNA or gDNA derived from T cells, B-cell-depleted T cells, or PBMCs. Subjects who had been exposed to COVID-19, were actively infected with it, or had recovered from it provided the deeply sampled blood TCRbeta repertoires that made up the dataset. A freely available public database, intended as a resource for researchers studying the immune response to SARS-CoV-2, is where the repertoires were released. Samples were obtained from the ongoing ImmuneRACE study (first 160 participants) and from some 1,200 subjects provided by 6 global collaborators. A de-identified subject ID, COVID-19 status, age in years and sex were almost always included in the sample metadata. Where HLA class I and class II types were available, the types were taken from metadata supplied by the sample provider, not from assay-based typing. What the research found in general, with its limitations: How much clinical and demographic metadata was included differed by source and by participant, and the metadata was provided uncurated.

One collaborating source in Seattle enrolled patients while the patients were actively infected and followed the patients over time throughout the course of disease. The collaborating institutions used their own protocols to collect whole blood in K2EDTA tubes. For TCRbeta analysis, collaborators shipped samples in one of three forms: frozen whole blood, isolated PBMCs, or DNA extracted from either of those sample types. TCRbeta CDR3 regions were amplified from genomic DNA using the immunoSEQ Assay, a bias-controlled multiplex PCR. The original methods were these. Nucleated cell counts per sample were estimated from amplification of reference gene primers within the assay. To quantify the absolute abundance of each unique TCRbeta CDR3 rearrangement, sequence reads were collapsed and filtered. For each sample, productive Simpson clonality was calculated as the square root of Simpson's diversity index over productive rearrangements. The table comes from immuneACCESS by way of TCRdb, which keeps in-frame sequences with V and J called. Part of the clones is missing from these tables; in studies checked, under half for an unresolved V gene and the rest for unknown reasons. That table is the source of V, J and clone size, and D and trimming were worked out from the DNA. This sample holds over 200,000 clones; 92% were observed only once. 0.82% of the sample is taken by the ten largest.

The CDR3 covers 16 residues, taking in both the cysteine and the phenylalanine. Only the CDR3 DNA is retained, 48 bases long and in frame from the first base. The germline V gene (reference sequence) yields LGHDT for CDR1 and YNNKEL for CDR2. Unmatched junction bases come to 12, with V trimmed by 5 bases and J by 5 bases. Sequencing used peripheral blood. This sequence originates from a man between 60 and 70 years old with COVID-19, enrolled during active disease. The receptor chain draws on TRBV3-1 (or the pseudogene TRBV3-2) and TRBJ2-1; TRBD1 lines up with 7 middle nucleotides. The CDR3 is CASSSSPARGNNEQFF. The nucleotide sequence reads as follows: TGTGCCAGCAGCTCAAGTCCGGCCAGGGGGAACAATGAGCAGTTCTTC.